This T cell receptor (beta chain) was recorded in a study of Graves' ophthalmopathy and Graves' hyperthyroidism. Study observations and caveats: Sensitivity reached roughly 70% and specificity around 72% when the model predicted ophthalmopathy progression. Blood was where most expanded thyroid clonotypes above 0.001 frequency also turned up.

The J segment lost 5 bases and the V segment lost 8 bases, leaving 8 bases of the junction unmatched. The germline CDR1 and CDR2 sequences are SNHLY and FYNNEI. There are 13 residues in the CDR3. This clonotype was picked up many times. Its antigen is still unknown. If patients had other autoimmune diseases, uncontrolled infections, pregnancy or lactation, they were excluded. Establishment of the diagnosis relied upon clinical symptoms, serum thyroxine, TRAb, thyroid ultrasound and orbital computed tomography. Amplification from RNA transcripts yielded the TCR beta CDR3 regions. HTBI-primed first-round RT-PCR preceded second-round multiplex PCR. TCRdb recomputed calls from the multiplex PCR reads with MiXCR, one row per CDR3 protein. In the table there are a few hundred thousand distinct CDR3 sequences, roughly 15% of which are singletons.

The source of this sequence is an adult woman with stable Graves' hyperthyroidism. Sequencing was done on a sample of peripheral blood. The V gene is TRBV2, the J gene TRBJ1-1, with 7 nucleotides matching TRBD1. This chain's CDR3 is CASCKQGGTEAFF. The CDR3 nucleotides read TGTGCCAGCTGCAAGCAGGGGGGGACTGAAGCTTTCTTT. Variable domain in full (rest from reference TRBV2 and TRBJ1-1): EPEVTQTPSHQVTQMGQEVILRCVPISNHLYFYWYRQILGQKVEFLVSFYNNEISEKSEIFDDQFSVERPDGSNFTLKIRSTKLEDSAMYFCASCKQGGTEAFFGQGTRLTVV.